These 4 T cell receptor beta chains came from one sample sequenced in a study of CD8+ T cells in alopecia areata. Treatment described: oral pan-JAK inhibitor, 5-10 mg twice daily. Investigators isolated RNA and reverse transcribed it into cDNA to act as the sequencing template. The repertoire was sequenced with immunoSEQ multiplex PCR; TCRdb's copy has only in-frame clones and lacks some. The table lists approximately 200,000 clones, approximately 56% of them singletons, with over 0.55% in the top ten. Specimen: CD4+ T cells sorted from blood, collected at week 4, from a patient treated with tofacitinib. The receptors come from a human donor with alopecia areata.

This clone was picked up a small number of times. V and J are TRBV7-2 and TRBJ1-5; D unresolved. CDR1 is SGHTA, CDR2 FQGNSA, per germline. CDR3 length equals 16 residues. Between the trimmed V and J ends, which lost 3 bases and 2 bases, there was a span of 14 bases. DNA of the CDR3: TGTGCCAGCAGCTTGCTATCGGGAGTCGGCAATCAGCCCCAGCATTTT. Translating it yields CASSLLSGVGNQPQHF.

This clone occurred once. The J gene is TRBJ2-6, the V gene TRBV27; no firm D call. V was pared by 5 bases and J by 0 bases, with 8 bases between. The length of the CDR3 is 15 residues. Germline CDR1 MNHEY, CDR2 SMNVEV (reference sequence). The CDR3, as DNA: TGTGCCAGCAGTCGGGTAAGCTCTGGGGCCAACGTCCTGACTTTC. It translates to CASSRVSSGANVLTF.

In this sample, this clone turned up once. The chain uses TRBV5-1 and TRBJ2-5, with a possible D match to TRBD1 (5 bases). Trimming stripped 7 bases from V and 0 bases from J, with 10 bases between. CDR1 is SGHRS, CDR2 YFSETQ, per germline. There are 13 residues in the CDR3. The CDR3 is CASSREYQETQYF. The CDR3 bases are TGCGCCAGCTCCAGGGAATACCAAGAGACCCAGTACTTC. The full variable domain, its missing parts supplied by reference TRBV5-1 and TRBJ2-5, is KAGVTQTPRYLIKTRGQQVTLSCSPISGHRSVSWYQQTPGQGLQFLFEYFSETQRNKGNFPGRFSGRQFSNSRSEMNVSTLELGDSALYLCASSREYQETQYFGPGTRLLVL.

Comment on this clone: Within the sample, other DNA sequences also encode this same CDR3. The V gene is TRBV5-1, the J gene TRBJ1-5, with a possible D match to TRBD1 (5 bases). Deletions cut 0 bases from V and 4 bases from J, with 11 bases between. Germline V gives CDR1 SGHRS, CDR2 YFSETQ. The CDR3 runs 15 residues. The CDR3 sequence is CASSLGGSGNQPQHF. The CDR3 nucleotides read TGCGCCAGCAGCTTGGGGGGGTCTGGGAATCAGCCCCAGCATTTT.